This T cell receptor beta chain came from a study of cytomegalovirus exposure and HLA in healthy donors. For the study at large: Most genotyped donors, 65% to 85% of 398, had Caucasian-associated genetic ancestry.

Researchers ran the PCR with 60 Vbeta and 13 Jbeta primers. Sequencing was performed with immunoSEQ multiplex PCR; in TCRdb, only in-frame clones are kept and a portion is missing. The table lists some 89,000 clones, about four fifths of them singletons. Findings and limits, study-wide: Altogether, 160 or so TCR beta chains were recorded as cytomegalovirus-associated. In a later analysis, TCR beta V- and J-gene trimming was associated with a missense DCLRE1C variant. Reportedly, a later analysis found an Asian-associated ancestry cluster had fewer N-insertions than the roughly 700-donor mean.

Notes on this clone: The target antigen is unknown.

Germline V gene sequence: CDR1 SGHRS, CDR2 YFSETQ. The CDR3 consists of 18 residues. Trimming pared 4 bases from V and 0 bases from J, leaving 21 bases between. Specimen: PBMCs. The gene calls are TRBV5-1 and TRBJ2-3; the D gene is possibly TRBD2 (6 bases). The TCR originated in a woman in her 40s in good health and CMV-seropositive. The CDR3 here is CASSPALGLRTSTDTQYF. The CDR3 nucleotides read TGCGCCAGCAGCCCTGCTTTGGGACTCCGAACGAGCACAGATACGCAGTATTTT.